The entry below describes one T cell receptor beta chain. In the original workflow: Reference gene primer amplification yielded estimated nucleated cell counts. The data were produced by immunoSEQ multiplex PCR, yet TCRdb's version contains in-frame clones alone and is incomplete. V, J and clone size reflect that table, while D and trimming were determined from the DNA. The sample includes approximately 170,000 clones, about 88% of them seen just once. This entry comes from a study of blood T cell repertoires in COVID-19. Study overall: Samples taken during acute and convalescent COVID-19 were collected in the United States, Italy and Spain. PBMCs, B-cell-depleted T cells, or T cells were the source of the cDNA or gDNA that made up the material.

Enrollment of patients from Seattle took place during active infection, with longitudinal follow-up. The sample taken for sequencing was peripheral blood. The origin of this receptor is a woman aged 80 or older with COVID-19, enrolled during active disease.

CDR3 nucleotide sequence: TGTGCCACCAGCGGGGCAGAGATTAATGAAAAACTGTTTTTT. Translation gives CATSGAEINEKLFF. The rearrangement joins TRBV15 to TRBJ1-4; maybe TRBD1 (5 bases). CDR3 length equals 14 residues. Trimming removed 5 bases at V and 4 bases at J, with 11 bases between. Germline assignment: CDR1 LNHNV and CDR2 YYDKDF (reference sequence). Together with reference TRBV15 and TRBJ1-4, the CDR3 gives the full variable domain: DAMVIQNPRYQVTQFGKPVTLSCSQTLNHNVMYWYQQKSSQAPKLLFHYYDKDFNNEADTPDNFQSRRPNTSFCFLDIRSPGLGDTAMYLCATSGAEINEKLFFGSGTQLSVL.